These 4 T cell receptor beta chains originate from one sample sequenced in a study of blood T cells in healthy people across ages. The use of a sample-barcoded 5' primer and a J-beta primer mix characterized a second PCR of about 7 to 12 cycles. TCRdb re-called the 5' RACE reads through MiXCR, storing one row per CDR3 protein. The data contain around 1,600,000 distinct CDR3 sequences, 35% to 45% of them singletons. Source material: blood. Receptors were obtained from a woman aged 18-35 years in good health.

Comment on this clonotype: This could be a read error, since a much larger clone is one nucleotide away. This chain connects TRBV12-3 or TRBV12-4 to TRBJ2-3; D unresolved. The CDR3 is 14 residues long. Trimming took off 7 bases at V and 0 bases at J, with 11 bases between the two ends. CDR3 region: CASTHWLSTDTQYF. The DNA for the CDR3 is TGTGCCAGCACCCACTGGCTTAGCACAGATACGCAGTATTTT.

The chain joins TRBV20-1 to TRBJ2-1, with D possibly being TRBD2 (6 bases). CDR1 is DFQATT and CDR2 is SNEGSKA in the germline V gene (reference sequence). The CDR3 is 13 amino acids. Trimming removed 4 bases from V and 7 bases from J, with 14 bases in between. Here the CDR3 DNA reads TGCAGTGCTACAAGCGGGCTTTTTAATGAGCAGTTCTTC. Protein product: CSATSGLFNEQFF.

V and J are TRBV7-8 and TRBJ2-5, with 10 bases fitting TRBD1. CDR1 and CDR2 (germline): SGHVS, FQNEAQ. The ends lost 3 bases at V and 5 bases at J; junction bases unmatched: 6. The CDR3 length is 15 residues. The DNA for the CDR3 is TGTGCCAGCAGCTTGATGACAGGGGGCTCGGAGACCCAGTACTTC. It codes for CASSLMTGGSETQYF. The variable domain in full, completed from reference TRBV7-8 and TRBJ2-5, reads GAGVSQSPRYKVAKRGQDVALRCDPISGHVSLFWYQQALGQGPEFLTYFQNEAQLDKSGLPSDRFFAERPEGSVSTLKIQRTQQEDSAVYLCASSLMTGGSETQYFGPGTRLLVL.

The chain uses TRBV6-6 and TRBJ2-1; 10 nucleotides line up with TRBD2. The CDR3 sequence is 17 residues long. V lost 4 bases, J lost 8 bases, and 14 bases stayed unmatched. Germline V gene sequence: CDR1 MNHNY, CDR2 SVGAGI (reference sequence). CDR3 amino acids: CASSSTLTSGWEDEQFF. The CDR3 coding sequence is TGTGCCAGCAGTTCCACTCTGACTAGCGGGTGGGAGGATGAGCAGTTCTTC.